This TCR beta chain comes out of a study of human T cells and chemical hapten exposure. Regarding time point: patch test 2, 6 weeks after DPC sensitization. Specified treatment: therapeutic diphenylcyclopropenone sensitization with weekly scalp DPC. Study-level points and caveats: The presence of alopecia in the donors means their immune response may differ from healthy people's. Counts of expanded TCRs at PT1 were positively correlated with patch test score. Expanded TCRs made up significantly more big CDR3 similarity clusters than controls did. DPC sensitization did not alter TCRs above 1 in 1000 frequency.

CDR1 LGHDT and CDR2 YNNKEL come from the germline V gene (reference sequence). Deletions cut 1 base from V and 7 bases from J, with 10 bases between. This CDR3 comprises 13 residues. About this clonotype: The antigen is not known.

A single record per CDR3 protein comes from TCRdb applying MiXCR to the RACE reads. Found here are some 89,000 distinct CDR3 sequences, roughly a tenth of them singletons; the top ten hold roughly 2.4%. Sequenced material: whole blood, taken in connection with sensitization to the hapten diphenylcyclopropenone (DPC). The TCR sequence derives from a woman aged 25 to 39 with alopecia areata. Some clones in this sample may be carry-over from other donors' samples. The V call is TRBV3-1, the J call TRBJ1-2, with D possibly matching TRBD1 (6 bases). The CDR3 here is CASSQGQAGGYTF. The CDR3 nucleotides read TGTGCCAGCAGCCAAGGACAGGCGGGTGGCTACACCTTC.